This T cell receptor (beta chain) was found in a study of blood T cell repertoires in COVID-19. The overall study: COVID-19 samples from acute and convalescent phases originated in the United States, Italy and Spain.

Study processing details: The authors estimated nucleated cell counts from reference gene primer amplification. The repertoire was sequenced with immunoSEQ multiplex PCR; TCRdb's copy has only in-frame clones and lacks some. V and J calls and clone size are copied from that table; D and trimming were computed from the DNA. The table shows 250,000 to 300,000 clones, with 86% occurring only once. Enrolled during active infection, Seattle patients were then followed longitudinally. The germline CDR1 and CDR2 sequences are SGHTA and FQGNSA. The V end lost 1 base, the J end lost 3 bases, and 14 bases lay between the germline ends. CDR3 size: 16 residues.

The V call is TRBV7-2, the J call TRBJ2-3, with a tentative D call TRBD2 (5 bases). The sample taken for sequencing was peripheral blood. The sequence was obtained from a woman aged 25 to 39 with COVID-19, enrolled during active disease. CDR3 in DNA: TGTGCCAGCAGCTTAGTACGAGGGAGCGGTACAGATACGCAGTATTTT. This translates into CASSLVRGSGTDTQYF.